The 20 T cell receptor beta chains below all came from one sample that was sequenced in a study of blood T cell repertoires in COVID-19. Method: immunoSEQ multiplex PCR; TCRdb's copy keeps in-frame clones and lacks some. The sample lists about 150,000 clones; approximately 90% were seen once. The sequenced material came from peripheral blood. The receptors were gathered from a human donor in a cohort sampled during active COVID-19.

CDR3 DNA: TGTGCCAGCAGCTGGGGCCCGGGCACTGAAGCTTTCTTT. Translated, it gives CASSWGPGTEAFF. The V gene is TRBV7-8, the J gene TRBJ1-1; D is possibly TRBD1 (5 bases). V was shortened by 4 bases and J by 4 bases, with 10 bases between the two germline ends. Germline CDR1 and CDR2: SGHVS and FQNEAQ. CDR3 size: 13 residues.

The V gene is TRBV20-1, the J gene TRBJ2-7; D ambiguous. V was cut by 3 bases and J by 1 base, with 13 bases left in between. This CDR3 region has 14 residues. Per germline, CDR1 DFQATT and CDR2 SNEGSKA (reference sequence). The CDR3 coding sequence is TGCAGTGCTAGTTTTAGCACCTCTTCCTACGAGCAGTACTTC. It yields the protein CSASFSTSSYEQYF.

The chain carries TRBV2 and TRBJ1-2, with TRBD1 matching over 9 bases. The CDR3 spans 16 residues. V dropped 2 bases and J dropped 3; count of bases not matched to a gene: 7. In germline, CDR1 is SNHLY, CDR2 FYNNEI. CDR3 residues: CASSEFGQGKDYGYTF. DNA for the CDR3: TGTGCCAGCAGTGAATTCGGACAGGGGAAGGACTATGGCTACACCTTC.

This rearrangement joins TRBV5-1 to TRBJ1-1; D not resolved. The CDR3 length is 14 residues. Trimming shortened V by 0 bases and J by 0 bases, and 6 bases separated the two germline ends. Germline V gene sequence: CDR1 SGHRS, CDR2 YFSETQ. CDR3 sequence reads: CASSLGRLNTEAFF. DNA for the CDR3: TGCGCCAGCAGCTTGGGGCGGTTGAACACTGAAGCTTTCTTT.

The chain joins TRBV5-4 to TRBJ2-1; 11 nucleotides align to TRBD2. Germline trimming cut 0 bases from V and 7 bases from J; bases unmatched to any gene: 12. CDR1 and CDR2 (germline): SGHNT, YYREEE (reference sequence). The CDR3 consists of 18 residues. The CDR3 loop is CASSLASSGRLGFNEQFF. The CDR3 DNA is TGTGCCAGCAGCTTGGCCTCTAGCGGGAGGCTAGGGTTTAATGAGCAGTTCTTC.

The chain recombines TRBV6-5 with TRBJ1-1, with D possibly matching TRBD1 (5 bases). CDR1 is MNHEY, CDR2 SVGAGI, per germline. This CDR3 is built from 12 residues. The V and J ends lost 11 bases and 1 base respectively, with 11 bases between them. The DNA of the CDR3 is TGTGCCGGACAAAAGGCGAACACTGAAGCTTTCTTT. Its protein is CAGQKANTEAFF.

This chain uses TRBV11-2 with TRBJ2-2, with TRBD2 as a possible D gene (6 bases). The germline V gene has CDR1 SGHAT and CDR2 FQNNGV. V lost 0 bases to trimming and J lost 1 base, with 9 bases between them. CDR3 length: 16 amino acids. The CDR3 spells CASSLDGGMNTGELFF. CDR3 nucleotides: TGTGCCAGCAGCTTAGATGGCGGGATGAACACCGGGGAGCTGTTTTTT.

The DNA for the CDR3 is TGTGCCAGCAACCCTTACCTATCCTATAATTCACCCCTCCACTTT. As protein: CASNPYLSYNSPLHF. The chain recombines TRBV6-5 with TRBJ1-6; D gene unclear. V was shortened by 7 bases and J by 1 base, with 11 bases between the two germline ends. This CDR3 has 15 amino acids. Germline-derived CDR1 and CDR2 are MNHEY and SVGAGI.

Note on this clone: One end of the junction fails to match germline, which may point to a read error. The chain recombines TRBV7-6 with TRBJ2-1, with D possibly TRBD2 on 5 matching bases. Germline lookup yields CDR1 SGHVS and CDR2 FNYEAQ. This CDR3 spans 17 amino acids. This CDR3 is CASSLSTSGGNYNEQLF. Here the CDR3 DNA reads TGTGCCAGCAGCTTATCGACGAGCGGAGGCAACTACAATGAGCAGCTCTTC.

The chain employs TRBV15 and TRBJ2-7; D gene ambiguous. The length of the CDR3 is 14 residues. Germline CDR1 and CDR2: LNHNV and YYDKDF (reference sequence). Trimming shortened V by 1 base and J by 3 bases, and 10 bases separated the two germline ends. This chain's CDR3 is CATSRGKDFYEQYF. CDR3 bases: TGTGCCACCAGCAGAGGTAAAGACTTCTACGAGCAGTACTTC.

Worth noting for this clone: A read error may account for a junction end that differs from germline. Here the CDR3 DNA reads TGTGCCAGCAAAGGGGAGACTGCGGGACCCCACCTCTTT. Translating it yields CASKGETAGPHLF. The chain couples TRBV2 to TRBJ1-6, with D maybe TRBD1 (5 bases). Germline V gene lookup returns CDR1 SNHLY and CDR2 FYNNEI. The CDR3 has 13 amino acids.

This clone was counted a few times. The V gene is TRBV11-2, the J gene TRBJ1-2, with D unclear. CDR1 SGHAT and CDR2 FQNNGV come from the germline V gene. The CDR3 is 18 residues long. Deletions cut 5 bases from V and 0 bases from J, with 22 bases between. CDR3 loop: CASSTTRGSEGTNYGYTF. In DNA, the CDR3 is TGTGCCAGCAGCACGACCCGGGGTTCTGAAGGCACTAACTATGGCTACACCTTC. The complete variable domain, with remaining parts taken from reference TRBV11-2 and TRBJ1-2, reads EAGVAQSPRYKIIEKRQSVAFWCNPISGHATLYWYQQILGQGPKLLIQFQNNGVVDDSQLPKDRFSAERLKGVDSTLKIQPAKLEDSAVYLCASSTTRGSEGTNYGYTFGSGTRLTVV.

The chain carries TRBV6-5 and TRBJ1-3, with D unresolved. Trimming took off 8 bases at V and 4 bases at J, with 9 bases between the two ends. CDR1 is MNHEY and CDR2 is SVGAGI in the germline V gene. The CDR3 runs to 12 residues. CDR3 bases: TGTGCCAGCCTTTCGAGCGGAAACACCATATATTTT. This sequence encodes CASLSSGNTIYF.

The V and J genes are TRBV5-1 and TRBJ2-7; tentative D call: TRBD2 (5 bases). Germline V gene data show CDR1 as SGHRS and CDR2 as YFSETQ. V was trimmed by 0 bases and J by 2 bases, leaving 9 bases between them. The CDR3 contains 14 residues. CDR3 nucleotide sequence: TGCGCCAGCAGCTTGGGACACGGGGCCTACGAGCAGTACTTC. Translation gives CASSLGHGAYEQYF.

This chain uses TRBV19 with TRBJ1-1; no firm D call. This CDR3 comprises 16 residues. CDR1 and CDR2 (germline): LNHDA, SQIVND (reference sequence). Trimming removed 1 base from V and 0 bases from J, with 12 bases in between. The CDR3 reads CASSIVSVRMNTEAFF. The CDR3 bases are TGTGCCAGTAGTATAGTTAGCGTTAGAATGAACACTGAAGCTTTCTTT.

V usage is TRBV4-1 and J usage is TRBJ1-1, with 8 bases lining up with TRBD1. The ends lost 4 bases at V and 1 base at J; junction bases unmatched: 14. This CDR3 is built from 18 residues. The germline V gene has CDR1 MGHRA and CDR2 YSYEKL. In DNA, the CDR3 is TGCGCCAGCAGCCTCAGGGGGGGCAGGGGGCGGCCGAACACTGAAGCTTTCTTT. Amino acids: CASSLRGGRGRPNTEAFF.

This chain connects TRBV4-1 to TRBJ2-7; tentatively, D is TRBD2 (6 bases). CDR3 size: 14 residues. CDR1 is MGHRA and CDR2 is YSYEKL in the germline V gene. Trimming removed 0 bases at V and 2 bases at J, with 8 bases between. CDR3 loop: CASSQDAGTYEQYF. The DNA of the CDR3 is TGCGCCAGCAGCCAAGACGCGGGGACCTACGAGCAGTACTTC.

This clone was observed a single time. V gene TRBV9 combines with J gene TRBJ1-1; D gene ambiguous. Germline V lookup: CDR1 SGDLS, CDR2 YYNGEE. This CDR3 comprises 13 residues. The V gene lost 2 bases and the J gene lost 4 bases, with 9 bases spanning the gap. The CDR3, as DNA: TGTGCCAGCAGCGTTTTTACCGGCACTGAAGCTTTCTTT. Translating it yields CASSVFTGTEAFF.

This clone has a handful of counts. The CDR3 here is CSGTRGPEQYF. CDR3 DNA: TGCAGTGGGACAAGGGGTCCGGAGCAGTACTTC. The rearrangement links TRBV20-1 to TRBJ2-7; possibly TRBD1 for D (5 bases). V was clipped by 7 bases and J by 7 bases, with 14 bases between them. Germline loops: CDR1 DFQATT, CDR2 SNEGSKA (reference sequence). The CDR3 extends over 11 amino acids.

This chain links TRBV7-2 with TRBJ1-1; the D gene is possibly TRBD1 (5 bases). V dropped 4 bases and J dropped 7 bases, with 13 bases sitting between them. This CDR3 spans 13 amino acids. Per germline, CDR1 SGHTA and CDR2 FQGNSA. CDR3 DNA sequence: TGTGCCAGCAGCTCGGCAGGGATCGGTGAAGCTTTCTTT. Translation: CASSSAGIGEAFF.